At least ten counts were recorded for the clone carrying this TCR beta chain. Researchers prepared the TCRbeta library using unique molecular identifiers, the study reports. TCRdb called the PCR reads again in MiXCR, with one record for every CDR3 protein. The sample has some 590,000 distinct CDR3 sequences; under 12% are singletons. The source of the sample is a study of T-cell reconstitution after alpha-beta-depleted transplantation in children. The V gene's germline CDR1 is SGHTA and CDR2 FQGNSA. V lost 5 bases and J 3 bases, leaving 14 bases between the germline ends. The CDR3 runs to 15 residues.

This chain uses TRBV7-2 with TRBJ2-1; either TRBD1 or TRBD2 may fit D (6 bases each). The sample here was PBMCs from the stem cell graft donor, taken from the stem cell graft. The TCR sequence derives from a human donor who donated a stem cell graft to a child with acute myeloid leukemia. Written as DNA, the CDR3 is TGTGCCAGCAGCCCGATGAGGGGGGACTACAATGAGCAGTTCTTC. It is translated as CASSPMRGDYNEQFF. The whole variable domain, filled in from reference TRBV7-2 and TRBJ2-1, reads GAGVSQSPSNKVTEKGKDVELRCDPISGHTALYWYRQSLGQGLEFLIYFQGNSAPDKSGLPSDRFSAERTGGSVSTLTIQRTQQEDSAVYLCASSPMRGDYNEQFFGPGTRLTVL.